These T cell receptor beta chains were read from a single sample in a study of T cells in Graves' hyperthyroidism and ophthalmopathy. TCRdb analysed the multiplex PCR reads with MiXCR anew, one entry per CDR3 protein. The sample has approximately 570,000 distinct CDR3 sequences, 15% to 20% seen once; the top ten hold approximately 48%. The specimen was blood. The receptor source for this set is a man aged 40-49 years with Graves' ophthalmopathy. Each CDR3 is given with its conserved first and last residue. The D gene is left open where the match is weak. Clone sizes are given selectively: once, few, many, or a class where the clone is expanded.

D gene	CDR3 length	V gene	J gene	clone size	CDR3 protein	CDR3 DNA
TRBD1	15	TRBV3-1	TRBJ2-7	many	CASSSPAQGPYEQYF	TGTGCCAGCAGCTCCCCCGCACAGGGGCCCTACGAGCAGTACTTC
NA	13	TRBV28	TRBJ2-1	few	CATLSGVRDEQFF	TGTGCCACCCTATCGGGAGTACGAGATGAGCAGTTCTTC
NA	14	TRBV7-2	TRBJ1-2	few	CASSLDKGGRGYTF	TGTGCCAGCAGCTTAGATAAGGGGGGGCGGGGCTACACCTTC
NA	15	TRBV13	TRBJ2-1	few	CASSLRGGTYNEQFF	TGTGCCAGTAGCTTACGTGGGGGAACCTACAATGAGCAGTTCTTC
TRBD2	16	TRBV28	TRBJ2-5	NA	CASSSVRLAGQETQYF	TGTGCCAGCAGTTCCGTCAGACTAGCGGGGCAAGAGACCCAGTACTTC
TRBD1	15	TRBV5-1	TRBJ1-5	NA	CASSLDRGPGQPQHF	TGCGCCAGCAGCTTGGATAGGGGGCCGGGTCAGCCCCAGCATTTT
NA	14	TRBV10-3	TRBJ2-3	NA	CAITRGAEVDTQYF	TGTGCCATCACCCGGGGAGCCGAAGTCGATACGCAGTATTTT
TRBD2	20	TRBV6-1	TRBJ2-6	NA	CASTRPGLAGVYSGANVLTF	TGTGCCAGCACTCGTCCGGGACTAGCGGGAGTCTACTCTGGGGCCAACGTCCTGACTTTC
NA	16	TRBV18	TRBJ1-1	NA	CASSPHREVGNTEAFF	TGTGCCAGCTCACCACACAGGGAAGTGGGGAACACTGAAGCTTTCTTT
TRBD1	14	TRBV6-1	TRBJ1-2	NA	CASMEAGTGYGYTF	TGTGCCAGCATGGAAGCCGGGACAGGGTATGGCTACACCTTC
TRBD2	19	TRBV7-8	TRBJ2-1	NA	CASSSPRTSGRSSYNEQFF	TGTGCCAGCAGCTCTCCTCGGACTAGCGGGAGGAGCTCCTACAATGAGCAGTTCTTC
NA	13	TRBV2	TRBJ2-5	many	CASTRTREETQYF	TGTGCCAGCACTCGAACGAGAGAAGAGACCCAGTACTTC
NA	14	TRBV6-1	TRBJ2-1	few	CASTSSWSSNEQFF	TGTGCCAGCACCTCTAGTTGGTCTTCGAATGAGCAGTTCTTC
TRBD1	14	TRBV20-1	TRBJ1-1	once	CSAFTGGAGTEAFF	TGCAGTGCGTTTACAGGGGGCGCGGGCACTGAAGCTTTCTTT
TRBD2	15	TRBV6-1	TRBJ2-2	NA	CASNGLAGGAGELFF	TGTGCCAGCAACGGACTAGCGGGAGGGGCCGGGGAGCTGTTTTTT
TRBD2	14	TRBV7-9	TRBJ2-3	many	CASSFSGGLDTQYF	TGTGCCAGCAGCTTCAGCGGGGGGTTAGATACGCAGTATTTT
NA	15	TRBV9	TRBJ2-5	few	CASSVGSGSQETQYF	TGTGCCAGCAGCGTAGGGTCCGGGTCTCAAGAGACCCAGTACTTC
TRBD1	15	TRBV28	TRBJ1-3	many	CASSPGGSSGNTIYF	TGTGCCAGCAGTCCAGGGGGGAGCTCTGGAAACACCATATATTTT
NA	13	TRBV29-1	TRBJ2-7	few	CSVEIVVGNEQYF	TGCAGCGTTGAAATAGTCGTAGGGAACGAGCAGTACTTC
NA	15	TRBV27	TRBJ2-1	few	CASSVAGTGINEQFF	TGTGCCAGCAGTGTCGCAGGCACGGGGATCAATGAGCAGTTCTTC
NA	16	TRBV27	TRBJ2-4	NA	CASSRSVGLAKNIQYF	TGTGCCAGCTCCCGCTCTGTAGGGCTAGCCAAAAACATTCAGTACTTC
TRBD1	15	TRBV9	TRBJ2-3	NA	CASSAGTGRPDTQYF	TGTGCCAGCAGCGCCGGGACAGGGCGTCCAGATACGCAGTATTTT
TRBD1	13	TRBV29-1	TRBJ1-1	few	CSARGDRVLGAFF	TGCAGCGCCCGAGGGGACAGGGTCTTGGGAGCTTTCTTT
TRBD2	14	TRBV3-1	TRBJ2-7	many	CASSQAGLGREQYF	TGTGCCAGCAGCCAAGCGGGACTAGGGAGAGAGCAGTACTTC
TRBD1	15	TRBV7-3	TRBJ1-1	few	CASSLTGQPNTEAFF	TGTGCCAGCAGCCTAACGGGACAGCCGAACACTGAAGCTTTCTTT
TRBD2	18	TRBV13	TRBJ2-7	NA	CASSLSGGARQGVGEQYF	TGTGCCAGCAGCCTTAGCGGGGGGGCCCGACAGGGGGTAGGAGAGCAGTACTTC
NA	14	TRBV20-1	TRBJ1-4	NA	CSARQDSTNEKLFF	TGCAGTGCTAGACAGGACTCAACTAATGAAAAACTGTTTTTT
TRBD1	13	TRBV5-1	TRBJ2-7	NA	CASSLRTGREQYF	TGCGCCAGCAGCTTGCGGACAGGGAGGGAGCAGTACTTC
NA	15	TRBV5-1	TRBJ1-2	few	CASSLDQPETYGYTF	TGCGCCAGCAGCTTGGACCAGCCTGAAACCTATGGCTACACCTTC
NA	17	TRBV6-1	TRBJ2-6	few	CATTVSQGRRGANVLTF	TGTGCCACCACCGTTAGCCAGGGACGACGTGGGGCCAACGTCCTGACTTTC
TRBD2	14	TRBV6-1	TRBJ2-3	few	CASQRGGLSDTQYF	TGTGCCAGCCAGCGGGGGGGCCTTTCAGATACGCAGTATTTT
TRBD2	17	TRBV19	TRBJ2-5	NA	CASSTSGSSPSPETQYF	TGTGCCAGTAGCACAAGCGGGAGCTCTCCTTCCCCAGAGACCCAGTACTTC
NA	12	TRBV5-1	TRBJ1-2	NA	CASSTSNYGYTF	TGCGCCAGCAGCACCTCTAACTATGGCTACACCTTC